A selection of T cell receptor beta chains follows, all from one sample in a study of blood T cell repertoires in COVID-19. TCRdb's copy holds only in-frame clones and misses some; the assay was immunoSEQ multiplex PCR. The table shows about 120,000 clones, with approximately 90% occurring only once. The source material was peripheral blood. Source of these receptors: a human donor with acute or convalescent COVID-19. The donor label of this sample is uncertain. Each CDR3 is given with its conserved first and last residue.

cdr3_length: 12; v_call: TRBV6-2/TRBV6-3; j_call: TRBJ1-1; cdr3_aa: CASSYGATEAFF
cdr3_length: 16; v_call: TRBV11-1; j_call: TRBJ2-5; cdr3_aa: CASSPGQGANQETQYF
cdr3_length: 13; v_call: TRBV11-3; j_call: TRBJ2-1; cdr3_aa: CASSSRTSNEQFF
cdr3_length: 15; v_call: TRBV5-4; j_call: TRBJ2-5; cdr3_aa: CASSLSGGPEETQYF
cdr3_length: 19; v_call: TRBV11-2; j_call: TRBJ1-6; cdr3_aa: CASSSPSDRGLSGNSPLHF
cdr3_length: 15; v_call: TRBV5-1; j_call: TRBJ2-5; cdr3_aa: CASRVQAGVGETQYF
cdr3_length: 15; v_call: TRBV9; j_call: TRBJ1-1; cdr3_aa: CASSVSPGANTEAFF
cdr3_length: 16; v_call: TRBV12-5; j_call: TRBJ2-4; cdr3_aa: CASGLSRDLAKNIQYF
cdr3_length: 11; v_call: TRBV7-9; j_call: TRBJ2-7; cdr3_aa: CASSSGPEQYF
cdr3_length: 15; v_call: TRBV7-9; j_call: TRBJ1-2; cdr3_aa: CASSLGSGANYGYTF
cdr3_length: 14; v_call: TRBV28; j_call: TRBJ2-5; cdr3_aa: CASSLSGTGETQYF
cdr3_length: 12; v_call: TRBV5-4; j_call: TRBJ2-5; cdr3_aa: CASSLADKTQYF
cdr3_length: 15; v_call: TRBV6-5; j_call: TRBJ1-3; cdr3_aa: CASSYRGLSGNTIYF
cdr3_length: 16; v_call: TRBV6-2/TRBV6-3; j_call: TRBJ1-1; cdr3_aa: CASSRPTTGKDTEAFF
cdr3_length: 17; v_call: TRBV4-2; j_call: TRBJ2-5; cdr3_aa: CASSQGTNGGARETQYF
cdr3_length: 13; v_call: TRBV30; j_call: TRBJ1-5; cdr3_aa: CAWSGQGGQPQHF
cdr3_length: 14; v_call: TRBV2; j_call: TRBJ1-1; cdr3_aa: CASRGDSLNTEAFF
cdr3_length: 15; v_call: TRBV29-1; j_call: TRBJ2-3; cdr3_aa: CSVEYRGERLDTQYF
cdr3_length: 14; v_call: TRBV9; j_call: TRBJ2-1; cdr3_aa: CASSVATGGNEQFF
cdr3_length: 14; v_call: TRBV7-9; j_call: TRBJ1-6; cdr3_aa: CASSSRANNSPLHF
cdr3_length: 14; v_call: TRBV3-1/TRBV3-2; j_call: TRBJ1-5; cdr3_aa: CASSLGLFDQPQHF
cdr3_length: 16; v_call: TRBV7-2; j_call: TRBJ2-7; cdr3_aa: CASSLGSGGAGIEQYF
cdr3_length: 16; v_call: TRBV9; j_call: TRBJ2-1; cdr3_aa: CASSAGISGFSNEQFF
cdr3_length: 12; v_call: TRBV6-5; j_call: TRBJ2-7; cdr3_aa: CASGTGAYEQYF
cdr3_length: 17; v_call: TRBV6-6; j_call: TRBJ1-3; cdr3_aa: CASSHPDKISSGNTIYF
cdr3_length: 13; v_call: TRBV18; j_call: TRBJ2-1; cdr3_aa: CASSPGLAGEQFF
cdr3_length: 12; v_call: TRBV12-3/TRBV12-4; j_call: TRBJ1-6; cdr3_aa: CASSRQYSPLHF
cdr3_length: 18; v_call: TRBV15; j_call: TRBJ2-1; cdr3_aa: CATSTRGGGGMVVNEQFF
cdr3_length: 16; v_call: TRBV6-6; j_call: TRBJ2-5; cdr3_aa: CASSYFGTAGEETQYF
cdr3_length: 15; v_call: TRBV7-7; j_call: TRBJ2-5; cdr3_aa: CASSVGTSGQETQYF
cdr3_length: 15; v_call: TRBV7-2; j_call: TRBJ2-1; cdr3_aa: CASRTLSSSYNEQFF
cdr3_length: 15; v_call: TRBV7-8; j_call: TRBJ1-2; cdr3_aa: CASSLIGQDGYGYTF
cdr3_length: 15; v_call: TRBV5-1; j_call: TRBJ2-1; cdr3_aa: CASSLGQAIVNEQFF
cdr3_length: 15; v_call: TRBV2; j_call: TRBJ1-1; cdr3_aa: CASSGEVTGGTEAFF
cdr3_length: 15; v_call: TRBV7-8; j_call: TRBJ2-2; cdr3_aa: CASSARTGHTGELFF
cdr3_length: 15; v_call: TRBV30; j_call: TRBJ1-4; cdr3_aa: CAWSAPTGFSEKLFF
cdr3_length: 13; v_call: TRBV10-2; j_call: TRBJ2-3; cdr3_aa: CASSESIGNTQYF
cdr3_length: 17; v_call: TRBV3-1/TRBV3-2; j_call: TRBJ1-2; cdr3_aa: CASSHPSGTGDNYGYTF
cdr3_length: 16; v_call: TRBV6-5; j_call: TRBJ1-6; cdr3_aa: CASSFGGPSYNSPLHF
cdr3_length: 15; v_call: TRBV6-5; j_call: TRBJ1-3; cdr3_aa: CASSPQGANGNTIYF
cdr3_length: 15; v_call: TRBV7-2; j_call: TRBJ2-5; cdr3_aa: CASSLTGTGGETQYF
cdr3_length: 15; v_call: TRBV14; j_call: TRBJ2-1; cdr3_aa: CASSQLAGDYNEQFF
cdr3_length: 14; v_call: TRBV7-2; j_call: TRBJ1-2; cdr3_aa: CASSSPGGARGYTF
cdr3_length: 11; v_call: TRBV20-1; j_call: TRBJ1-3; cdr3_aa: CSRQSGNTIYF
cdr3_length: 13; v_call: TRBV5-1; j_call: TRBJ1-2; cdr3_aa: CASSSTGAYGYTF
cdr3_length: 20; v_call: TRBV14; j_call: TRBJ2-1; cdr3_aa: CASSPLGTSGTTSSYNEQFF
cdr3_length: 16; v_call: TRBV7-6; j_call: TRBJ2-2; cdr3_aa: CASSPEGTLITGELFF
cdr3_length: 14; v_call: TRBV20-1; j_call: TRBJ2-7; cdr3_aa: CSASYAQGAYEQYF
cdr3_length: 15; v_call: TRBV5-1; j_call: TRBJ1-6; cdr3_aa: CASSLGTGVYLPLHF
cdr3_length: 13; v_call: TRBV12-3/TRBV12-4; j_call: TRBJ1-2; cdr3_aa: CASRPTGAWGYTF
cdr3_length: 13; v_call: TRBV19; j_call: TRBJ2-3; cdr3_aa: CASSTGLVDTQYF
cdr3_length: 13; v_call: TRBV29-1; j_call: TRBJ2-2; cdr3_aa: CSAGDTYTGELFF